The 10 T cell receptor beta chains reported below all come from one sample, sequenced in a study of T cell changes during pregnancy in multiple sclerosis. The protocol was immunoSEQ multiplex PCR, while the TCRdb copy is restricted to in-frame clones and leaves out a portion. The sample yields about 79,000 clones, 85% to 95% seen once. Sequencing used CD4+ T cells from peripheral blood mononuclear cells, obtained in the second trimester of pregnancy. The receptors here all came from a female donor with multiple sclerosis, enrolled in a pregnancy study.

The chain couples TRBV19 to TRBJ2-2; the match to TRBD1 covers 9 bases. The length of the CDR3 is 17 residues. Germline CDR1 is LNHDA and CDR2 is SQIVND (reference sequence). J lost 6 bases, V lost 5 bases, and 13 bases had no gene match. This chain's CDR3 is CASSDVPGQGLAGELFF. DNA for the CDR3: TGTGCCAGTAGTGACGTTCCGGGACAGGGCTTAGCCGGGGAGCTGTTTTTT.

The chain carries TRBV4-1 and TRBJ1-6; 7 bases are shared with TRBD1. Trimming took 1 base from V and 9 from J; bases not matched to a gene: 12. The germline CDR1 and CDR2 sequences are MGHRA and YSYEKL. This CDR3 is built from 17 residues. CDR3 coding DNA: TGCGCCAGCAGCCAAGGTCAGCACAGGGGATTAAGTTCACCCCTCCACTTT. Amino acid sequence: CASSQGQHRGLSSPLHF.

The chain links TRBV5-6 to TRBJ2-7; TRBD2 is a possible D gene (6 bases). The V end lost 1 base, the J end lost 6 bases, and 20 bases lay between the germline ends. CDR1 is SGHDT, CDR2 YYEEEE, per germline. The CDR3 has 16 residues. This CDR3 reads CASSLRSGFVLGEQYF. The CDR3 DNA reads as TGTGCCAGCAGCTTGAGAAGCGGGTTTGTCTTGGGCGAGCAGTACTTC.

The chain couples TRBV6-1 to TRBJ1-2; D is unresolved. The ends were cut back, 10 bases at V and 1 base at J, with 13 bases in the middle. This CDR3 contains 13 residues. The germline V gene encodes CDR1 MNHNS and CDR2 SASEGT. Here the CDR3 DNA reads TGTGCCACCGGGAAGGCTTTTAACTATGGCTACACCTTC. It codes for CATGKAFNYGYTF.

V gene TRBV11-2 combines with J gene TRBJ2-3; 9 bases are shared with TRBD2. V lost 2 bases, J lost 1 base, and 4 bases stayed unmatched. The CDR3 loop spans 16 amino acids. The germline gives CDR1 SGHAT, CDR2 FQNNGV. The CDR3 loop reads CASSLSSGGRTDTQYF. CDR3 in DNA: TGTGCCAGCAGCTTATCAAGCGGGGGGCGCACAGATACGCAGTATTTT.

This chain connects TRBV5-1 to TRBJ1-1; no definite D call. From germline, CDR1 is SGHRS and CDR2 YFSETQ. The CDR3 has 14 amino acids. Trimming removed 0 bases at V and 1 base at J, with 7 bases between. CDR3 residues: CASSLDPQNTEAFF. The CDR3 nucleotides read TGCGCCAGCAGCTTGGATCCACAGAACACTGAAGCTTTCTTT.

The chain uses TRBV4-3 and TRBJ2-3, with 12 bases aligning to TRBD2. Looked up from germline, CDR1 is LGHNA and CDR2 is YSLEER. V lost 0 bases, J lost 4 bases, and 5 bases stayed unmatched. The CDR3 loop spans 17 amino acids. The CDR3 sequence: CASSQDLTSGGPDTQYF. For the CDR3, the DNA is TGCGCCAGCAGCCAAGATCTGACTAGCGGGGGACCAGATACGCAGTATTTT.

The chain is built from TRBV19 and TRBJ1-1, with D unresolved. The CDR3 covers 15 residues. Germline assignment: CDR1 LNHDA and CDR2 SQIVND (reference sequence). Trimming stripped 7 bases from V and 2 bases from J, with 17 bases between. CDR3 sequence (DNA): TGTGCCAGTACCAGGAGGGCAGAGACTAACACTGAAGCTTTCTTT. It translates to CASTRRAETNTEAFF.

V usage is TRBV7-9 and J usage is TRBJ1-1, with D tentatively TRBD1 (6 bases). CDR1 SEHNR and CDR2 FQNEAQ come from the germline V gene (reference sequence). The germline V and J ends were trimmed by 5 bases and 11 bases, with 24 bases remaining between them. The CDR3 totals 15 residues. The CDR3 DNA is TGTGCCAGCAGCCCTGGGGGGGCGATTGAACTAACTGCTTTCTTT. Translating gives CASSPGGAIELTAFF.

The chain joins TRBV15 to TRBJ1-3; unclear D gene. This CDR3 region has 16 residues. Germline values: CDR1 LNHNV, CDR2 YYDKDF (reference sequence). The V gene lost 0 bases and the J gene lost 2 bases, with 11 bases spanning the gap. CDR3 DNA: TGTGCCACCAGCAGAGAGGCCCCGATCCCTGGAAACACCATATATTTT. It codes for CATSREAPIPGNTIYF.